Shown below are 11 T cell receptor beta chains from a single sample sequenced in a study of T cell changes during pregnancy in multiple sclerosis. Generated by immunoSEQ multiplex PCR, the TCRdb table keeps only in-frame clones and is missing some. The sample has approximately 40,000 clones; under 95% are singletons. The sequencing used CD4+ T cells from peripheral blood mononuclear cells, collected in the third trimester of pregnancy. The receptors shown here come from a female donor with multiple sclerosis, enrolled in a pregnancy study.

The V call is TRBV5-6, the J call TRBJ2-1, with 7 bases matching TRBD1. Germline V lookup: CDR1 SGHDT, CDR2 YYEEEE. The CDR3 is 11 residues long. V shed 6 bases, J shed 10 bases, and the junction held 4 bases outside the gene matches. The DNA of the CDR3 is TGTGCCAGCACCCAGGACAGGGAGCAGTTCTTC. Translating gives CASTQDREQFF. Filled out from reference TRBV5-6 and TRBJ2-1, the complete variable domain reads DAGVTQSPTHLIKTRGQQVTLRCSPKSGHDTVSWYQQALGQGPQFIFQYYEEEERQRGNFPDRFSGHQFPNYSSELNVNALLLGDSALYLCASTQDREQFFGPGTRLTVL.

The chain joins TRBV6-6 to TRBJ2-7, with TRBD2 matching over 9 bases. Germline assignment: CDR1 MNHNY and CDR2 SVGAGI (reference sequence). The CDR3 sequence is 14 residues long. The V gene end was trimmed by 5 bases and the J gene end by 5 bases; junction bases not matched to a gene: 7. The CDR3 nucleotides are TGTGCCAGCAGTAGGAGGGCTAGCGGGGACGAGCAGTACTTC. Its protein is CASSRRASGDEQYF.

The rearrangement uses TRBV5-1 and TRBJ2-3; perhaps TRBD1 as D (6 bases). The germline V and J ends were trimmed by 4 bases and 3 bases, with 12 bases remaining between them. Germline V gives CDR1 SGHRS, CDR2 YFSETQ. The CDR3 is made up of 14 amino acids. CDR3 residues: CASSTGTRTDTQYF. DNA for the CDR3: TGCGCCAGCAGCACTGGGACAAGAACAGATACGCAGTATTTT. Complete variable domain (other parts from reference TRBV5-1 and TRBJ2-3): KAGVTQTPRYLIKTRGQQVTLSCSPISGHRSVSWYQQTPGQGLQFLFEYFSETQRNKGNFPGRFSGRQFSNSRSEMNVSTLELGDSALYLCASSTGTRTDTQYFGPGTRLTVL.

CDR3 in amino acids: CASSQDLPGNYEQYF. As DNA, the CDR3 is TGTGCCAGCAGCCAAGATCTTCCAGGAAACTACGAGCAGTACTTC. This chain joins TRBV4-2 and TRBJ2-7; D not certain. V lost 0 bases and J lost 3, with 12 bases in between. The CDR3 runs to 15 residues. Looked up from germline, CDR1 is LGHNA and CDR2 is YNFKEQ.

The chain combines TRBV28 with TRBJ2-5; 7 nucleotides align to TRBD1. With 6 bases clipped from V and 4 bases from J, the junction kept 5 bases outside the gene matches. The germline V gene encodes CDR1 MDHEN and CDR2 SYDVKM. The CDR3 extends over 13 amino acids. The CDR3 nucleotides read TGTGCCAGCAGCAAGGGACAGACAGAGACCCAGTACTTC. This sequence encodes CASSKGQTETQYF.

The gene calls are TRBV5-4 and TRBJ2-5, with 8 bases fitting TRBD1. Looked up from germline, CDR1 is SGHNT and CDR2 is YYREEE (reference sequence). CDR3 length: 14 amino acids. Trimming removed 2 bases from V and 5 bases from J; junction bases left unmatched: 5. CDR3 residues: CASSFQQGVETQYF. The CDR3 bases are TGTGCCAGCAGCTTCCAACAGGGGGTGGAGACCCAGTACTTC.

This clone was detected once. CDR3 amino acids: CASSHRPTGGLSPLHF. The CDR3 bases are TGTGCCAGCAGTCATCGACCCACAGGGGGTCTTTCACCCCTCCACTTT. The chain is built from TRBV27 and TRBJ1-6, with TRBD1 matching 8 bases. Germline V CDR1 and CDR2: MNHEY, SMNVEV (reference sequence). V shed 5 bases, J shed 9 bases, and the junction held 12 bases outside the gene matches. The CDR3 totals 16 residues.

The chain employs TRBV5-5 and TRBJ2-7; 9 positions agree with TRBD1. Germline-derived CDR1 and CDR2 are SGHKS and YYEKEE (reference sequence). CDR3 size: 15 residues. V trimming: 5 bases; J trimming: 5 bases; junction bases outside the gene matches: 11. The CDR3 is CASRLQGARGDEQYF. CDR3 sequence (DNA): TGTGCCAGCAGATTACAGGGGGCGCGTGGAGACGAGCAGTACTTC.

The chain recombines TRBV6-1 with TRBJ2-3, with D tentatively TRBD2 (6 bases). Germline assignment: CDR1 MNHNS and CDR2 SASEGT. V lost 4 bases to trimming and J lost 1 base, with 9 bases between them. The CDR3 is 14 amino acids. CDR3 coding DNA: TGTGCCAGCAGTGTGAGGAGGGGCACAGATACGCAGTATTTT. It is translated as CASSVRRGTDTQYF.

The gene calls are TRBV7-9 and TRBJ2-7; 9 bases agree with TRBD1. Germline lookup yields CDR1 SEHNR and CDR2 FQNEAQ (reference sequence). V shed 6 bases and J 7 bases; nucleotides not matched to a gene: 22. This CDR3 comprises 18 residues. CDR3 DNA sequence: TGTGCCAGCAGACCACCGGGACAGGGAAACGCGGGAGTAATTGAGCAGTACTTC. Residues: CASRPPGQGNAGVIEQYF.

The chain has TRBV5-1 and TRBJ1-2; 9 bases align to TRBD1. The CDR3 is made up of 16 amino acids. CDR1 and CDR2 (germline): SGHRS, YFSETQ. After removal of 5 bases from V and 0 bases from J, the junction contained 8 bases not matched to a gene. DNA for the CDR3: TGCGCCAGCAGATACGGGAGGGACAGGGCTAACTATGGCTACACCTTC. Encoded protein: CASRYGRDRANYGYTF.